Each of the 8 T cell receptor beta chains below was sequenced from the same sample in a study of T cells in Graves' hyperthyroidism and ophthalmopathy. There were TCR beta CDR3 regions amplified from RNA transcripts. The TCR CDR3 was amplified in a first-round RT-PCR using the HTBI primer set. TCRdb fed the multiplex PCR reads into MiXCR, producing one record per CDR3 protein. The sample consists of around 100,000 distinct CDR3 sequences, 45% to 50% of them appearing once. What was sequenced was blood. The source is a man in his forties or fifties with Graves' hyperthyroidism.

The chain recombines TRBV20-1 with TRBJ1-3; 11 positions match TRBD1. Trimming at V came to 2 bases and at J to 8 bases, leaving 2 bases not matched to a gene. Germline lookup yields CDR1 DFQATT and CDR2 SNEGSKA (reference sequence). The CDR3 runs 13 residues. DNA for the CDR3: TGCAGTGCTAGAAGGGACAGGGGGGACACCATATATTTT. Amino acid sequence: CSARRDRGDTIYF.

This clonotype was counted many times. This chain connects TRBV2 to TRBJ2-5; 7 bases fit TRBD2. Losses at the gene ends were 6 bases for V and 4 bases for J; bases not matched to a gene: 8. CDR3 size: 14 residues. Germline V gives CDR1 SNHLY, CDR2 FYNNEI. In DNA, the CDR3 is TGTGCCAGCAGGGGGGAGGGCTCCCTAGAGACCCAGTACTTC. Encoded protein: CASRGEGSLETQYF.

This clonotype was recorded only once. Germline is not matched at one junction end, which may reflect a read error. This chain connects TRBV20-1 to TRBJ2-2; 7 bases line up with TRBD2. This CDR3 region has 16 residues. CDR1 and CDR2 from the germline V gene are DFQATT and SNEGSKA (reference sequence). The CDR3 DNA reads TGCAGTGCTAGGGGGGTTAGCGGGTGGAACGCCGGGGAGCTGTTTTTT. Its protein product is CSARGVSGWNAGELFF.

Ten or more counts support this clonotype. This chain links TRBV12-3 or TRBV12-4 with TRBJ1-4, with TRBD1 identical over 8 bases. J was trimmed by 5 bases and V by 5 bases; bases with no gene match: 4. This CDR3 spans 14 amino acids. The CDR3 region is CASSAYRGNEKLFF. Here the CDR3 DNA reads TGTGCCAGCAGTGCATACAGGGGGAATGAAAAACTGTTTTTT.

Regarding this clonotype: One junction end does not reproduce the germline sequence, and a read error may be involved. The chain is built from TRBV20-1 and TRBJ2-7; TRBD2 aligns across 7 bases. The CDR3 is made up of 18 amino acids. Germline loops: CDR1 DFQATT, CDR2 SNEGSKA (reference sequence). This CDR3 reads CSARDLGVSGWNSYKQYF. As DNA, the CDR3 is TGCAGTGCTAGAGATCTGGGGGTTAGCGGGTGGAACTCCTACAAGCAGTACTTC.

The chain couples TRBV10-3 to TRBJ1-2; D not resolved. Germline CDR1 is ENHRY and CDR2 is SYGVKD. Trimming took 5 bases from V and 8 from J, leaving 21 bases between them. The CDR3 runs 15 residues. CDR3 in amino acids: CAISWLSKRDRGYTF. The CDR3 region has the DNA TGTGCCATCAGTTGGCTGTCGAAAAGGGATCGGGGCTACACCTTC.

This clonotype was seen at least ten times. J is TRBJ1-6 and V is TRBV19; D possibly corresponds to TRBD1 (6 bases). CDR1 is LNHDA, CDR2 SQIVND, per germline (reference sequence). The CDR3 has 15 amino acids. Deletions cut 0 bases from V and 6 bases from J, with 9 bases between. CDR3 nucleotides: TGTGCCAGTAGTATAGACGGGGGGCCTAATTCACCCCTCCACTTT. This translates into CASSIDGGPNSPLHF.

This clonotype was found once. The genes are TRBV7-2 and TRBJ1-2; D is possibly TRBD1 (6 bases). V shed 5 bases and J shed 4 bases, with 17 bases lying between them. Germline V CDR1 and CDR2: SGHTA, FQGNSA. The CDR3 has 15 residues. CDR3 sequence reads: CASSLPDSLFYGYTF. CDR3 nucleotide sequence: TGTGCCAGCAGCCTACCGGACAGCTTATTCTATGGCTACACCTTC. Full variable domain (outside the CDR3, taken from reference TRBV7-2 and TRBJ1-2): GAGVSQSPSNKVTEKGKDVELRCDPISGHTALYWYRQSLGQGLEFLIYFQGNSAPDKSGLPSDRFSAERTGGSVSTLTIQRTQQEDSAVYLCASSLPDSLFYGYTFGSGTRLTVV.